The 22 T cell receptor beta chains reported below all come from one sample, sequenced in a study of cytomegalovirus exposure and HLA in healthy donors. The PCR ran on 60 Vbeta and 13 Jbeta primers. Assay used: immunoSEQ multiplex PCR; TCRdb lists only in-frame clones, some missing. The repertoire holds approximately 150,000 clones, with 70% to 90% as singletons. Sequencing used PBMCs. The origin of the receptors is a woman in her 30s in good health and CMV-seropositive.

The chain links TRBV27 to TRBJ2-1, with D perhaps matching TRBD2 (7 bases). The CDR3 totals 16 residues. The germline V and J ends were trimmed by 2 bases and 1 base, with 12 bases remaining between them. Germline CDR1 reads MNHEY; CDR2 reads SMNVEV (reference sequence). In DNA, the CDR3 is TGTGCCAGCAGTTTAGAGGGGGGGAATTCCTACAATGAGCAGTTCTTC. This codes for CASSLEGGNSYNEQFF.

This clone was observed a few times. The chain is built from TRBV5-1 and TRBJ2-3; 7 nucleotides align to TRBD1. The CDR3 runs 14 residues. Germline CDR1 SGHRS, CDR2 YFSETQ. Losses at the gene ends were 5 bases for V and 3 bases for J; bases not matched to a gene: 6. The CDR3 nucleotides read TGCGCCAGCAGTAGGGACAGACAAACAGATACGCAGTATTTT. Its translation is CASSRDRQTDTQYF.

The genes are TRBV28 and TRBJ1-2; 10 bases are a match to TRBD1. J lost 7 bases, V lost 7 bases, and 9 bases had no gene match. The CDR3 sequence is 14 residues long. The germline V gene encodes CDR1 MDHEN and CDR2 SYDVKM. The CDR3 loop is CASNSGQGFGGYTF. The CDR3 DNA is TGTGCCAGCAACTCGGGACAGGGGTTCGGTGGCTACACCTTC.

The chain recombines TRBV15 with TRBJ2-5; TRBD1 matches at 10 bases. The CDR3 length is 17 residues. Germline V gene data show CDR1 as LNHNV and CDR2 as YYDKDF (reference sequence). J gave up 6 bases and V 1 base, and 11 bases lay outside the gene matches. The DNA of the CDR3 is TGTGCCACCAGCAGAGCGACAGGGGGCGTCATGGGGAAGACCCAGTACTTC. It translates to CATSRATGGVMGKTQYF.

The chain recombines TRBV6-5 with TRBJ2-3, with no clear D. The CDR3 contains 12 residues. Germline V gene sequence: CDR1 MNHEY, CDR2 SVGAGI. V dropped 0 bases and J dropped 5 bases, with 3 bases sitting between them. CDR3 region: CASSYSQDTQYF. Written as DNA, the CDR3 is TGTGCCAGCAGTTACTCCCAAGATACGCAGTATTTT.

This clone has only one observation. The J gene is TRBJ2-1, the V gene TRBV19; 8 bases agree with TRBD2. Per germline, CDR1 LNHDA and CDR2 SQIVND (reference sequence). This CDR3 is 14 amino acids long. Trimming took 3 bases from V and 10 from J; bases not matched to a gene: 8. CDR3 region: CASSIAGGRGEQFF. In nucleotides, the CDR3 is TGTGCCAGTAGTATCGCGGGGGGCCGGGGGGAGCAGTTCTTC.

The CDR3: CASSAGGGTKRNQPQHF. CDR3 nucleotide sequence: TGTGCCAGCAGCGCGGGGGGAGGGACGAAGCGCAATCAGCCCCAGCATTTT. The chain joins TRBV9 to TRBJ1-5; D might be TRBD1 (5 bases). This CDR3 region has 17 residues. The V and J ends lost 3 bases and 2 bases respectively, with 18 bases between them. The germline V gene encodes CDR1 SGDLS and CDR2 YYNGEE.

A single count supports this clone. The chain is built from TRBV29-1 and TRBJ2-3; 9 bases line up with TRBD1. The CDR3 length is 15 residues. In germline, CDR1 is SQVTM, CDR2 ANQGSEA. The trim removed 6 bases at V and 2 bases at J, leaving 9 bases unmatched. CDR3 protein: CSVAGQGRVTDTQYF. The CDR3 DNA follows: TGCAGCGTCGCTGGACAGGGGAGGGTCACAGATACGCAGTATTTT.

V usage is TRBV10-3 and J usage is TRBJ2-5, with a weak D call TRBD1 (6 bases). V lost 3 bases, J lost 1 base, and 12 bases lay in between. Germline V lookup: CDR1 ENHRY, CDR2 SYGVKD. CDR3 length equals 15 residues. As DNA, the CDR3 is TGTGCCATCAGTGACGAGGGGGTCCCCCAAGAGACCCAGTACTTC. Protein sequence: CAISDEGVPQETQYF.

The chain recombines TRBV27 with TRBJ1-1, with D possibly TRBD1 on 6 matching bases. The V end lost 1 base, the J end lost 8 bases, and 11 bases lay between the germline ends. Germline CDR1 reads MNHEY; CDR2 reads SMNVEV (reference sequence). There are 13 residues in the CDR3. The CDR3 coding sequence is TGTGCCAGCAGTTTATTAGGGGGACGGGAAGCTTTCTTT. This sequence encodes CASSLLGGREAFF.

Only a few counts were recorded for this clone. The chain recombines TRBV9 with TRBJ2-7; 9 nucleotides agree with TRBD1. The CDR3 is 14 residues long. Trimming cost V 4 bases and J 2 bases; bases outside gene matches: 4. The V gene's germline CDR1 is SGDLS and CDR2 YYNGEE. CDR3 sequence: CASSPGTGPYEQYF. In nucleotides, the CDR3 is TGTGCCAGCAGCCCCGGGACAGGGCCCTACGAGCAGTACTTC.

J is TRBJ2-3 and V is TRBV5-4; D is perhaps TRBD2 (6 bases). The CDR3 is 17 residues long. With 0 bases removed from V and 4 bases from J, the gap between germline ends came to 18 bases. Germline CDR1 SGHNT, CDR2 YYREEE (reference sequence). The CDR3 loop reads CASSLVRGEAIADTQYF. The CDR3 bases are TGTGCCAGCAGCTTGGTTCGCGGGGAGGCCATTGCAGATACGCAGTATTTT.

The rearrangement joins TRBV27 to TRBJ2-5; 10 nucleotides line up with TRBD1. V trimming: 3 bases; J trimming: 5 bases; junction bases outside the gene matches: 3. The CDR3 has 14 residues. Germline V lookup: CDR1 MNHEY, CDR2 SMNVEV (reference sequence). CDR3 nucleotide sequence: TGTGCCAGCAGTTTGGACAGGGGGTCGGAGACCCAGTACTTC. This encodes CASSLDRGSETQYF.

The V and J genes are TRBV4-3 and TRBJ1-1; the match to TRBD1 covers 12 bases. CDR1 is LGHNA, CDR2 YSLEER, per germline. V lost 0 bases to trimming and J lost 3 bases; unmatched junction nucleotides: 8. CDR3 size: 18 residues. The CDR3 sequence: CASSQERDRGRVDTEAFF. CDR3 nucleotides: TGCGCCAGCAGCCAAGAAAGGGACAGGGGGCGAGTGGACACTGAAGCTTTCTTT.

The chain joins TRBV5-4 to TRBJ2-5, with 9 positions matching TRBD1. CDR3 length: 14 residues. Germline-derived CDR1 and CDR2 are SGHNT and YYREEE (reference sequence). The junction had 11 bases not matched to a gene; V was cut back by 3 bases and J by 11 bases. The CDR3 protein is CASSSQQGAGEQYF. The CDR3 bases are TGTGCCAGCAGCTCGCAACAGGGGGCGGGGGAGCAGTACTTC.

The rearrangement uses TRBV5-1 and TRBJ2-1, with TRBD1 matching 12 bases. V trimming: 5 bases; J trimming: 6 bases; junction bases outside the gene matches: 6. Germline V gene lookup returns CDR1 SGHRS and CDR2 YFSETQ. CDR3 length: 15 amino acids. The CDR3 bases are TGCGCCAGCAGTATGGGACAGGGGGCCATCAATGAGCAGTTCTTC. It yields the protein CASSMGQGAINEQFF.

This clone came up once. One end of the junction varies from germline; a read error may be responsible. CDR3 residues: CASRRNAKLFF. The CDR3 bases are TGTGCCAGCAGGAGGAATGCAAAACTGTTTTTT. The chain couples TRBV2 to TRBJ1-4; no firm D call. The CDR3 runs 11 residues. CDR1 and CDR2 (germline): SNHLY, FYNNEI.

The V and J genes are TRBV6-5 and TRBJ1-2; a possible D gene is TRBD1 (6 bases). Trimming removed 6 bases at V and 3 bases at J, with 14 bases between. Germline CDR1 MNHEY, CDR2 SVGAGI. The CDR3 has 14 residues. CDR3 sequence: CASRKQGRDYGYTF. The CDR3 nucleotides are TGTGCCAGCAGAAAACAGGGTCGGGACTATGGCTACACCTTC.

The V call is TRBV27, the J call TRBJ2-7; TRBD2 might be the D (5 bases). This CDR3 comprises 16 residues. Germline assignment: CDR1 MNHEY and CDR2 SMNVEV (reference sequence). V was trimmed by 7 bases and J by 0 bases, leaving 19 bases between them. For the CDR3, the DNA is TGTGCCAGCACCGCCCTAGGCGGTGGAGGCTCCTACGAGCAGTACTTC. Translation: CASTALGGGGSYEQYF.

This clone was observed a single time. This chain links TRBV6-5 with TRBJ2-3, with 8 bases aligning to TRBD1. This CDR3 has 15 amino acids. The V and J ends lost 4 bases and 1 base, in that order; junction bases with no gene match: 4. In germline, CDR1 is MNHEY, CDR2 SVGAGI. CDR3 amino acids: CASSSQGARTDTQYF. The CDR3 nucleotides are TGTGCCAGCAGTTCTCAGGGGGCTCGCACAGATACGCAGTATTTT.

The chain uses TRBV4-3 and TRBJ2-7; D might be TRBD1 (6 bases). This CDR3 contains 17 residues. Germline V lookup: CDR1 LGHNA, CDR2 YSLEER. V shed 4 bases and J shed 3 bases, with 22 bases lying between them. CDR3 amino acids: CASSPREGVTVFYEQYF. In DNA form, the CDR3 reads TGCGCCAGCAGCCCCAGAGAGGGGGTAACAGTCTTCTACGAGCAGTACTTC.

This chain joins TRBV7-9 and TRBJ2-7; 8 bases map to TRBD2. The trim removed 1 base at V and 3 bases at J, leaving 2 bases unmatched. The CDR3 length is 14 residues. From germline, CDR1 is SEHNR and CDR2 FQNEAQ (reference sequence). In DNA, the CDR3 is TGTGCCAGCAGCTTAGGGACTAGCTACTACGAGCAGTACTTC. Encoded protein: CASSLGTSYYEQYF.